The clone carrying this T cell receptor (beta chain) was seen only a few times. The source of the sample is a study of identical twins. The CDR3 is 11 amino acids. V lost 3 bases and J lost 8, with 10 bases in between. Per the germline V gene, CDR1 is GTSNPN and CDR2 is SVGIG (reference sequence). TCRdb reanalysed the 5' RACE reads using MiXCR and keeps one entry per CDR3 protein. The data show hundreds of thousands of distinct CDR3 sequences, 5.5% to 7.5% seen once. This rearrangement joins TRBV30 to TRBJ1-1; D remains ambiguous. Sequenced input: naive T cells sorted from blood. The TCR sequence derives from a man younger than 35 in good health. The chain's CDR3 is CAWRLGGEAFF. The CDR3 nucleotides are TGTGCCTGGAGACTGGGAGGGGAAGCTTTCTTT. The whole variable domain, remainder taken from reference TRBV30 and TRBJ1-1, is SQTIHQWPATLVQPVGSPLSLECTVEGTSNPNLYWYRQAAGRGLQLLFYSVGIGQISSEVPQNLSASRPQDRQFILSSKKLLLSDSGFYLCAWRLGGEAFFGQGTRLTVV.